Included here is one T cell receptor (beta chain) sequence, with context. As originally analysed: Nucleated cell counts were estimated from reference gene primer amplification. This table comes from immunoSEQ multiplex PCR, and its TCRdb copy is limited to in-frame clones, with some not included. That table gives V, J and clone size, and the DNA gave D and trimming. This sample yields roughly 570,000 clones, of which 85% to 90% are seen a single time; less than 9.5% belongs to the top ten. The data were obtained in a study of blood T cell repertoires in COVID-19. About the study: Donors in the United States, Italy and Spain gave samples during acute or convalescent COVID-19.

Seattle patients were enrolled while actively infected and followed longitudinally. Germline lookup yields CDR1 LNHNV and CDR2 YYDKDF (reference sequence). V was pared by 1 base and J by 2 bases, with 8 bases between. The CDR3 contains 14 residues. The receptor comes from a woman between 50 and 59 years old with COVID-19, enrolled during active disease. The V gene is TRBV15, the J gene TRBJ2-5, with D possibly TRBD2 on 6 matching bases. The specimen sequenced was peripheral blood. Here the CDR3 reads CATSRVAGQETQYF. CDR3 nucleotide sequence: TGTGCCACCAGCAGAGTTGCGGGGCAAGAGACCCAGTACTTC.